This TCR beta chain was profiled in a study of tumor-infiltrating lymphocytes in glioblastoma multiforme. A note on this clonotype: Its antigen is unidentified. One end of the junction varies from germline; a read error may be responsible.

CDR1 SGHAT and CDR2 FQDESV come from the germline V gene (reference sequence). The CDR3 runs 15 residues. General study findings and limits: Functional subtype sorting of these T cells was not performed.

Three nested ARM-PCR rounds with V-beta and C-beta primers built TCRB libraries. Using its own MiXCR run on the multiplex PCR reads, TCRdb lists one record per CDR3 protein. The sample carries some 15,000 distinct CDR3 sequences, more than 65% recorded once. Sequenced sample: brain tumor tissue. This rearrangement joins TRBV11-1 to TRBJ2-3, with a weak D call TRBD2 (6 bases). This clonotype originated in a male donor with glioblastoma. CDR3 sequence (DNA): TGTGTCAGCAGCCGGGGGACCCTGGGAACAGATACGCAGTATTTT. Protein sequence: CVSSRGTLGTDTQYF.